The 15 T cell receptor beta chains given below trace back to one sample, sequenced in a study of T cell responses to AZD1222 COVID-19 vaccine. Assay: immunoSEQ multiplex PCR; the TCRdb copy retains only in-frame clones and omits some. The sample has about 130,000 clones; nearly 90% are singletons. Material: peripheral blood, obtained 28 days after the second AZD1222 dose. The source of these receptors is an adult who received the AZD1222 COVID-19 vaccine.

CDR3 DNA: TGTGCCAGCAGCTTCGCCGGGGCCCACACCGGGGAGCTGTTTTTT. It yields the protein CASSFAGAHTGELFF. The chain recombines TRBV11-2 with TRBJ2-2; either TRBD1 or TRBD2 may supply D (5 bases each). CDR1 SGHAT and CDR2 FQNNGV come from the germline V gene. Trimming removed 3 bases at V and 3 bases at J, with 11 bases between. CDR3 length: 15 amino acids. Variable domain in full (rest from reference TRBV11-2 and TRBJ2-2): EAGVAQSPRYKIIEKRQSVAFWCNPISGHATLYWYQQILGQGPKLLIQFQNNGVVDDSQLPKDRFSAERLKGVDSTLKIQPAKLEDSAVYLCASSFAGAHTGELFFGEGSRLTVL.

This clone was found once. The chain is built from TRBV7-9 and TRBJ1-2; 10 nucleotides line up with TRBD1. This CDR3 comprises 14 residues. The V segment lost 1 base and the J segment 11 bases; nucleotides outside the gene matches: 7. CDR1 SEHNR and CDR2 FQNEAQ come from the germline V gene (reference sequence). Here the CDR3 DNA reads TGTGCCAGCAGCTTAGTTGGGGACAGGGGAAGGTACACCTTC. Residues: CASSLVGDRGRYTF.

This clone turned up a few times. The gene calls are TRBV4-1 and TRBJ2-3; TRBD2 matches at 7 bases. J was trimmed by 4 bases and V by 4 bases; bases with no gene match: 5. Germline loops: CDR1 MGHRA, CDR2 YSYEKL. CDR3 length equals 14 residues. CDR3 nucleotides: TGCGCCAGCAGCCCGATAACTAGCGCAGATACGCAGTATTTT. Its translation: CASSPITSADTQYF.

This chain connects TRBV7-9 to TRBJ2-1; 9 nucleotides align to TRBD1. The V gene's germline CDR1 is SEHNR and CDR2 FQNEAQ (reference sequence). The V and J ends lost 1 base and 7 bases, in that order; junction bases with no gene match: 2. The CDR3 sequence is 14 residues long. CDR3 residues: CASSLVTGGNEQFF. The CDR3 bases are TGTGCCAGCAGCTTAGTGACAGGGGGGAATGAGCAGTTCTTC.

The chain has TRBV9 and TRBJ2-5; 8 bases align to TRBD1. V shed 5 bases, J shed 2 bases, and the junction held 2 bases outside the gene matches. The CDR3 is made up of 13 amino acids. Germline values: CDR1 SGDLS, CDR2 YYNGEE. The DNA for the CDR3 is TGTGCCAGCAGTCAGGGGGCGCAAGAGACCCAGTACTTC. The encoded protein is CASSQGAQETQYF.

This chain connects TRBV1 to TRBJ2-7; the table gives TRBD2 as D, unverified against the DNA. TRBV1 is classified as a pseudogene. The CDR3 loop spans 14 amino acids. CDR3 bases: TGCACCAGCAGCCACCGACTAGCGGGCTACGAGCAGTACTTC. Translated, it gives CTSSHRLAGYEQYF.

The rearrangement uses TRBV14 and TRBJ1-1; D possibly corresponds to TRBD1 (5 bases). Germline V lookup: CDR1 SGHDN, CDR2 FVKESK. The CDR3 sequence is 13 residues long. Trimming pared 1 base from V and 7 bases from J, leaving 10 bases between. The CDR3 spells CASSQGSDSEAFF. Written as DNA, the CDR3 is TGTGCCAGCAGCCAAGGGAGTGACAGTGAAGCTTTCTTT.

V gene TRBV6-5 combines with J gene TRBJ1-1; D gene ambiguous. Trimming shortened V by 2 bases and J by 1 base, and 5 bases separated the two germline ends. This CDR3 comprises 13 residues. Germline CDR1 MNHEY, CDR2 SVGAGI. This CDR3 is CASSYLENTEAFF. The CDR3 nucleotides are TGTGCCAGCAGTTACCTTGAGAACACTGAAGCTTTCTTT.

V is TRBV11-2 and J is TRBJ2-7; D possibly matches TRBD1 or TRBD2 (6 bases each). This CDR3 has 16 amino acids. Germline-derived CDR1 and CDR2 are SGHAT and FQNNGV. V was cut by 5 bases and J by 0 bases, with 17 bases left in between. CDR3 sequence: CASSTTSRGFSYEQYF. CDR3 DNA sequence: TGTGCCAGCAGCACGACTAGTAGGGGGTTCTCCTACGAGCAGTACTTC.

This chain joins TRBV29-1 and TRBJ1-4, with a tentative D call TRBD1 (5 bases). The V end was cut by 1 base, the J end by 3 bases, with 12 bases between. This CDR3 comprises 15 residues. Germline-derived CDR1 and CDR2 are SQVTM and ANQGSEA. The CDR3 sequence is CSVEVGTRPNEKLFF. The CDR3 bases are TGCAGCGTTGAAGTGGGGACGAGGCCTAATGAAAAACTGTTTTTT.

This chain links TRBV7-9 with TRBJ1-2; D unresolved. CDR3 length equals 13 residues. Germline values: CDR1 SEHNR, CDR2 FQNEAQ (reference sequence). Trimming took off 6 bases at V and 4 bases at J, with 12 bases between the two ends. The CDR3: CASSPGRAYGYTF. DNA of the CDR3: TGTGCCAGCAGTCCGGGCCGAGCCTATGGCTACACCTTC.

This sequence joins TRBV10-1 and TRBJ2-3; TRBD1 aligns across 7 bases. The CDR3 spans 14 residues. J gave up 2 bases and V 5 bases, and 4 bases lay outside the gene matches. CDR1 WNHNN and CDR2 SYGVQD come from the germline V gene (reference sequence). The DNA of the CDR3 is TGCGCCAGCAGTCAGGACAGGTTCACAGATACGCAGTATTTT. Protein product: CASSQDRFTDTQYF.

The chain joins TRBV2 to TRBJ1-2; a possible D gene is TRBD1 (5 bases). The ends were cut back, 3 bases at V and 10 bases at J, with 12 bases in the middle. Germline CDR1 SNHLY, CDR2 FYNNEI. CDR3 length: 12 residues. CDR3: CASSDRVRVYTF. CDR3 coding DNA: TGTGCCAGCAGTGACAGGGTACGCGTCTACACCTTC.

The chain recombines TRBV7-9 with TRBJ1-4; D gene ambiguous. The V gene's germline CDR1 is SEHNR and CDR2 FQNEAQ (reference sequence). V was pared by 4 bases and J by 4 bases, with 10 bases between. This CDR3 is built from 14 residues. CDR3 nucleotides: TGTGCCAGCAGCTCTGATATCTTTAATGAAAAACTGTTTTTT. Encoded protein: CASSSDIFNEKLFF.

This chain connects TRBV9 to TRBJ1-2; 7 positions agree with TRBD1. Per the germline V gene, CDR1 is SGDLS and CDR2 is YYNGEE. The V gene end was trimmed by 3 bases and the J gene end by 1 base; junction bases not matched to a gene: 0. This CDR3 contains 13 residues. For the CDR3, the DNA is TGTGCCAGCAGCGGGGACAGTAACTATGGCTACACCTTC. Protein sequence: CASSGDSNYGYTF.